The clone carrying this T cell receptor beta chain turned up a few times. As for time point: sample taken at primary tumor resection. Sequencing was performed on whole RNA extracted from tumor and nontumor lung tissue, or from frozen PBMC, and the material was left unsorted. The donor population consisted of roughly 70 patients with untreated, early-stage non-small cell lung cancer. From the 5' RACE reads, TCRdb called clonotypes with MiXCR, one entry per CDR3 protein. The table lists about 86,000 distinct CDR3 sequences, roughly 12% of them singletons. The V segment lost 3 bases and the J segment 3 bases; nucleotides outside the gene matches: 7. The CDR3 length is 15 residues. Germline V gene lookup returns CDR1 SNHLY and CDR2 FYNNEI. These data come from a study of spatial heterogeneity in lung cancer.

This receptor was taken from a male donor with early-stage non-small cell lung cancer. V gene TRBV2 combines with J gene TRBJ1-1; TRBD1 aligns across 7 bases. Sequencing used PBMCs, obtained at surgery. Here the CDR3 DNA reads TGTGCCAGCAGTGATATAACAGGGGACCACACTGAAGCTTTCTTT. Amino acid sequence: CASSDITGDHTEAFF.